This T cell receptor (beta chain) was obtained from a study of cytomegalovirus exposure and HLA in healthy donors. Repertoires were generated with immunoSEQ multiplex PCR, while TCRdb's copy carries only in-frame clones and drops some. Of 150,000 to 200,000 clones listed, roughly 81% are singletons. Germline V gene data show CDR1 as GTSNPN and CDR2 as SVGIG (reference sequence). The CDR3 extends over 12 amino acids. V dropped 0 bases and J dropped 11 bases, with 10 bases sitting between them. This clonotype was sampled from a woman aged 30 to 39 in good health and CMV-seronegative. V and J are TRBV30 and TRBJ1-4; D not certain. The sequenced sample consisted of PBMCs. The CDR3 nucleotides read TGTGCCTGGAGTGTTGGCGGGCTTAAACTGTTTTTT. Its protein product is CAWSVGGLKLFF. Drawing the rest from reference TRBV30 and TRBJ1-4, the complete variable domain is SQTIHQWPATLVQPVGSPLSLECTVEGTSNPNLYWYRQAAGRGLQLLFYSVGIGQISSEVPQNLSASRPQDRQFILSSKKLLLSDSGFYLCAWSVGGLKLFFGSGTQLSVL.